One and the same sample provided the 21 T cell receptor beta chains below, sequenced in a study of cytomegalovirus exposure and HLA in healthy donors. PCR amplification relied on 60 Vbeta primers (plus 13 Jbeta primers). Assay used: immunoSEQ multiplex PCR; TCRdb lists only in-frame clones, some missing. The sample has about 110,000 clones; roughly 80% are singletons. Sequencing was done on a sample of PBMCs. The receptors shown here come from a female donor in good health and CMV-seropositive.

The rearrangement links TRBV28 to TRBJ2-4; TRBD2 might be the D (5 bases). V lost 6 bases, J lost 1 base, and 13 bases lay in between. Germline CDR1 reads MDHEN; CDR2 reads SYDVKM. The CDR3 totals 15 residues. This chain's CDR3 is CASSNYQRAKNIQYF. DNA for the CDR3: TGTGCCAGCAGCAACTATCAGCGGGCCAAAAACATTCAGTACTTC.

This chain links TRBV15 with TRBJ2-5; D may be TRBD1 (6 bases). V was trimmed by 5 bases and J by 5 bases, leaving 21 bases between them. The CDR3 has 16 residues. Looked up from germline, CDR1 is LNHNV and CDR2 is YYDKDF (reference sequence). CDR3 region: CATSGIRGNSGETQYF. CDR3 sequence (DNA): TGTGCCACCAGCGGAATCAGGGGTAATAGTGGGGAGACCCAGTACTTC.

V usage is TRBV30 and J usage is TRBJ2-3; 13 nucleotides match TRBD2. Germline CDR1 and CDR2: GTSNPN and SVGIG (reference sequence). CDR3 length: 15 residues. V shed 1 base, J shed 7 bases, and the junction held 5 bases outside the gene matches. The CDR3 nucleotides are TGTGCCTGGAGTGGGACTAGCGGGAGAGGAAATACGCAGTATTTT. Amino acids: CAWSGTSGRGNTQYF.

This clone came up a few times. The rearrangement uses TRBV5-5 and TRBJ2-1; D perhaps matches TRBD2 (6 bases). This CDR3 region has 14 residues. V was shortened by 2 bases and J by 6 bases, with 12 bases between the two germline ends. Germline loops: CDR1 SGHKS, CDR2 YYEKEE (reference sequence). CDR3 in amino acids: CASSFGGEGNEQFF. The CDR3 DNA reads TGTGCCAGCAGCTTCGGGGGAGAGGGCAATGAGCAGTTCTTC.

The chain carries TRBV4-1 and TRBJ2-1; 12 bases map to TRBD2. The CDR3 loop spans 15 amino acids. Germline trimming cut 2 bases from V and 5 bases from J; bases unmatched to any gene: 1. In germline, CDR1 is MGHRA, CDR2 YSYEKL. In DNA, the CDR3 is TGCGCCAGCAGCCAACTAGCGGGGGGGCACAATGAGCAGTTCTTC. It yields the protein CASSQLAGGHNEQFF.

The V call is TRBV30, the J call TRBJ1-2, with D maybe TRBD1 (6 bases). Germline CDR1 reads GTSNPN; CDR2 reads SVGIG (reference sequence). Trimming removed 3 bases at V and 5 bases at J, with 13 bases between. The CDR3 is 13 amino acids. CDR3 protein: CAWRASQGYGYTF. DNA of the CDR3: TGTGCCTGGAGAGCATCTCAGGGGTATGGCTACACCTTC.

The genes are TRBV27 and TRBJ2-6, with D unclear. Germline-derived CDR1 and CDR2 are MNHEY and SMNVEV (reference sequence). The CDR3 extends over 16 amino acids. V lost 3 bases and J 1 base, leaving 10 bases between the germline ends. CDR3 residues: CASSLLAFSGANVLTF. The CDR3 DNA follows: TGTGCCAGCAGTTTGTTGGCTTTTTCTGGGGCCAACGTCCTGACTTTC.

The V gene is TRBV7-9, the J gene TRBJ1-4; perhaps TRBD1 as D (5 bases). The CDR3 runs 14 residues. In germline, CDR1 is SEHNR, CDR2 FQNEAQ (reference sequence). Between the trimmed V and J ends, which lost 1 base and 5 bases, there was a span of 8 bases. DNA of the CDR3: TGTGCCAGCAGCTTAGACAGGTGGAATGAAAAACTGTTTTTT. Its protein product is CASSLDRWNEKLFF.

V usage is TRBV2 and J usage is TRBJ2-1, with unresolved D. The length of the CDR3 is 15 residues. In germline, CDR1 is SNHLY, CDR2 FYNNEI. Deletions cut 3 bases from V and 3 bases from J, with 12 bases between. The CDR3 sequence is CASSESLGDYNEQFF. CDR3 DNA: TGTGCCAGCAGTGAGTCCCTAGGTGACTACAATGAGCAGTTCTTC.

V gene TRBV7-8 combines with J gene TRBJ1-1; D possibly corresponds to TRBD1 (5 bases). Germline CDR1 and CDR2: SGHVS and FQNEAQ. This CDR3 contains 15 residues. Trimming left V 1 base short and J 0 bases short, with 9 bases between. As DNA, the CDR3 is TGTGCCAGCAGCTTAGAGAGACAGCTGAACACTGAAGCTTTCTTT. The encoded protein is CASSLERQLNTEAFF.

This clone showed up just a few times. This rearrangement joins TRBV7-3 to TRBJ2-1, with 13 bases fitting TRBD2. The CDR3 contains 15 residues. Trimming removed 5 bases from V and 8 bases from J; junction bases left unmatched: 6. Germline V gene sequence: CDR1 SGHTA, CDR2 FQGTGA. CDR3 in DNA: TGTGCCAGCAGCCCCCCGGGACTAGCGGGGCATGAGCAGTTCTTC. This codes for CASSPPGLAGHEQFF.

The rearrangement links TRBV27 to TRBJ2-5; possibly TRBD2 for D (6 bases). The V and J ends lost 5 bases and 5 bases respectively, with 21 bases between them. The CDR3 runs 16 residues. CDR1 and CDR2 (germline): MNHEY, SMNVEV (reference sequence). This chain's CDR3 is CASSPDPPAGGETQYF. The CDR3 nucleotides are TGTGCCAGCAGTCCGGATCCGCCCGCCGGAGGGGAGACCCAGTACTTC.

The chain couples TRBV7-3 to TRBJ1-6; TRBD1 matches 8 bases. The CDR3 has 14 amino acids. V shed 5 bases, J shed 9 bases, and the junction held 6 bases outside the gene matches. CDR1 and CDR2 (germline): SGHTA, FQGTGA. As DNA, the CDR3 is TGTGCCAGCAGCCCGACAGGGGAAGGTTCACCCCTCCACTTT. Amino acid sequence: CASSPTGEGSPLHF.

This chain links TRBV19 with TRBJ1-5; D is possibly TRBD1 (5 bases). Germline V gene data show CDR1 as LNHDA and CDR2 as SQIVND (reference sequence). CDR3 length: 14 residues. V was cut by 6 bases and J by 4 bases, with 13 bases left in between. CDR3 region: CASSQGPGNQPQHF. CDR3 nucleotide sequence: TGTGCCAGTAGCCAAGGACCAGGGAATCAGCCCCAGCATTTT. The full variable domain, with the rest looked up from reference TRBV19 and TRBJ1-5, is DGGITQSPKYLFRKEGQNVTLSCEQNLNHDAMYWYRQDPGQGLRLIYYSQIVNDFQKGDIAEGYSVSREKKESFPLTVTSAQKNPTAFYLCASSQGPGNQPQHFGDGTRLSIL.

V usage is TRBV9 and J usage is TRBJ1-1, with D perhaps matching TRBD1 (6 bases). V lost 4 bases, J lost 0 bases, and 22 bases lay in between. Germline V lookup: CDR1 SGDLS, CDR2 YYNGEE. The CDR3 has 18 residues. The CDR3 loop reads CASSSIDRFSFMNTEAFF. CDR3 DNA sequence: TGTGCCAGCAGCTCTATCGACAGGTTCAGCTTTATGAACACTGAAGCTTTCTTT.

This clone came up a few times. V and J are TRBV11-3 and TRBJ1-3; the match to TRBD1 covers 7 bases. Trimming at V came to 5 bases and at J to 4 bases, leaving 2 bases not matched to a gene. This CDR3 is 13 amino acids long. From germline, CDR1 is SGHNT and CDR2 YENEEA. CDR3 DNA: TGTGCCAGCAGCGTGGACAGGGGAAACACCATATATTTT. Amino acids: CASSVDRGNTIYF.

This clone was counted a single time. CDR3 sequence reads: CASSPRDRVAGELFF. The CDR3 DNA reads TGTGCCAGCAGTCCTCGGGACAGGGTCGCCGGGGAGCTGTTTTTT. The J gene is TRBJ2-2, the V gene TRBV6-6; 9 nucleotides agree with TRBD1. The junction had 7 bases not matched to a gene; V was cut back by 5 bases and J by 6 bases. The germline CDR1 and CDR2 sequences are MNHNY and SVGAGI (reference sequence). The CDR3 covers 15 residues.

CDR3 in amino acids: CASSTLGGPSDTQYF. The CDR3 DNA sequence: TGTGCCAGCAGTACCTTGGGAGGCCCCTCGGATACGCAGTATTTT. The chain is built from TRBV7-3 and TRBJ2-3; D perhaps matches TRBD2 (6 bases). This CDR3 contains 15 residues. Trimming left V 6 bases short and J 6 bases short, with 19 bases between. Germline V gene sequence: CDR1 SGHTA, CDR2 FQGTGA.

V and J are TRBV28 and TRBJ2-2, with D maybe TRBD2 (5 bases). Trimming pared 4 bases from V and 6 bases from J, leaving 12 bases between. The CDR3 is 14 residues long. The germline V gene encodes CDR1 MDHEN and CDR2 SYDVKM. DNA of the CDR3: TGTGCCAGCAGTTGGGGAATGAGGGCCGGGGAGCTGTTTTTT. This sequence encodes CASSWGMRAGELFF.

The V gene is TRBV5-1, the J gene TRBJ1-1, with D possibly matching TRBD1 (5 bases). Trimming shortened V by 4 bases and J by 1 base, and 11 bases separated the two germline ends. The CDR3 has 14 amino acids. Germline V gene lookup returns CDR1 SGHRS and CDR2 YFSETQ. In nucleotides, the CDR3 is TGCGCCAGCAGCACGTACAGGTCGAACACTGAAGCTTTCTTT. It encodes CASSTYRSNTEAFF.

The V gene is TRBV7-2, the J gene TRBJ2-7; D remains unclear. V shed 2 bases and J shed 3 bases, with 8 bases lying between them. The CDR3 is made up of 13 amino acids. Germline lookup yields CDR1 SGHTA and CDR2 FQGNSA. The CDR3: CASSLYNSYEQYF. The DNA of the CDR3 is TGTGCCAGCAGCTTATATAACAGCTACGAGCAGTACTTC. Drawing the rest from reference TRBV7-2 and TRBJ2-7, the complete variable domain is GAGVSQSPSNKVTEKGKDVELRCDPISGHTALYWYRQSLGQGLEFLIYFQGNSAPDKSGLPSDRFSAERTGGSVSTLTIQRTQQEDSAVYLCASSLYNSYEQYFGPGTRLTVT.